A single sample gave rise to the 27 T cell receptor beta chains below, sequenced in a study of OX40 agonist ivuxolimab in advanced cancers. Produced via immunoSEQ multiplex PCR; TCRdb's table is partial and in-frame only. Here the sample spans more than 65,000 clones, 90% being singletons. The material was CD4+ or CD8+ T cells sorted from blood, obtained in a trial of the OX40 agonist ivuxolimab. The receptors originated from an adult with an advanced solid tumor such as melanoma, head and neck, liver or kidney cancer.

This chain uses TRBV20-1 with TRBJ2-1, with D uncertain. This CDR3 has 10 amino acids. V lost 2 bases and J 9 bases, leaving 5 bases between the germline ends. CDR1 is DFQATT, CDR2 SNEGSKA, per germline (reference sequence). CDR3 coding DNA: TGCAGTGCTAGATGGGGTGAGCAGTTCTTC. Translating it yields CSARWGEQFF.

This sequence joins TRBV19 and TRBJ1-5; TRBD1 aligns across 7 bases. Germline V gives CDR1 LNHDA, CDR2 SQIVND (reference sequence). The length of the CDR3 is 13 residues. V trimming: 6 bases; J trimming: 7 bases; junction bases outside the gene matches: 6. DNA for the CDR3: TGTGCCAGTAGCGACAGGGTTGAGCAGCCCCAGCATTTT. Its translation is CASSDRVEQPQHF.

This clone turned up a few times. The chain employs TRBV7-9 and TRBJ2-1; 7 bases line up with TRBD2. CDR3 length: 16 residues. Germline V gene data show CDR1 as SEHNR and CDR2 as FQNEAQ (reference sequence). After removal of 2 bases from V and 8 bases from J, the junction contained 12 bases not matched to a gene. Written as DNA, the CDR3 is TGTGCCAGCAGCTTAAAAGCAGCCCGACTAGCCGATGAGCAGTTCTTC. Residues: CASSLKAARLADEQFF.

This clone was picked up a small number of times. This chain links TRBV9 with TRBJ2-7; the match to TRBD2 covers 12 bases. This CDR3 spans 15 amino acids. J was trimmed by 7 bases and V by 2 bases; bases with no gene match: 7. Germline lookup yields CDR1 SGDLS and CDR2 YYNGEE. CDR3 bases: TGTGCCAGCAGCGTGGGGGGACTAGCGGGCCGAGAGCAGTACTTC. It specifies CASSVGGLAGREQYF.

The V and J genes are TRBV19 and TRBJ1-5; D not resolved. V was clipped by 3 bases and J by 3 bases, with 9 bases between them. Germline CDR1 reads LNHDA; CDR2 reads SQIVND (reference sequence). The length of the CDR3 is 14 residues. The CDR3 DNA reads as TGTGCCAGTAGTATTTCCGGGGACAATCAGCCCCAGCATTTT. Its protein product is CASSISGDNQPQHF.

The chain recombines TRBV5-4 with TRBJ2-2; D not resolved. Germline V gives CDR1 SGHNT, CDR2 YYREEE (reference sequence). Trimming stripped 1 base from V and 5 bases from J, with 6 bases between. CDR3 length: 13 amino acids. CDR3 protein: CASSLQVTGELFF. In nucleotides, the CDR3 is TGTGCCAGCAGCTTGCAAGTTACCGGGGAGCTGTTTTTT.

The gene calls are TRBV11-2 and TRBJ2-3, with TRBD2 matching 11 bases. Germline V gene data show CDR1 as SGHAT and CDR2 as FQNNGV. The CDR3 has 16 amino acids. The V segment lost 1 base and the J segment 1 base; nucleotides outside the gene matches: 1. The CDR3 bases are TGTGCCAGCAGCTTAGGGGGACTAGCGGGCACAGATACGCAGTATTTT. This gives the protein CASSLGGLAGTDTQYF.

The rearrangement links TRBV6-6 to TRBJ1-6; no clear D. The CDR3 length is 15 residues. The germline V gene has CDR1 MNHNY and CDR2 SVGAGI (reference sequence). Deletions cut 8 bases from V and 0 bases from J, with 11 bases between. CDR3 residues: CASRPTSSYNSPLHF. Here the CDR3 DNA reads TGTGCCAGCCGTCCGACTAGCTCCTATAATTCACCCCTCCACTTT.

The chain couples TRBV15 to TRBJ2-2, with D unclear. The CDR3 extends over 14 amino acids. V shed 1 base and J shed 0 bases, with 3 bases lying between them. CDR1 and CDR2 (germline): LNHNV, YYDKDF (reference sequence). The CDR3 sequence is CATSRGANTGELFF. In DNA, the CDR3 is TGTGCCACCAGCAGAGGGGCGAACACCGGGGAGCTGTTTTTT.

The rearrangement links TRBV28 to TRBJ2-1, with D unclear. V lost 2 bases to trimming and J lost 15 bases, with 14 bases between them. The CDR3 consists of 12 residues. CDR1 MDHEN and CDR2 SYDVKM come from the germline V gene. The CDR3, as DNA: TGTGCCAGCAGTTTAATGTTGGCCCAAATGTTCTTC. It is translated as CASSLMLAQMFF.

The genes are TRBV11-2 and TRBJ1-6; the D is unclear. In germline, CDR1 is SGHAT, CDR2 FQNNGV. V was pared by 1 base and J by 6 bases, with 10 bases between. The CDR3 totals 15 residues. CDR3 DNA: TGTGCCAGCAGCTTAGTAGTTGGGAGTAATTCACCCCTCCACTTT. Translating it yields CASSLVVGSNSPLHF.

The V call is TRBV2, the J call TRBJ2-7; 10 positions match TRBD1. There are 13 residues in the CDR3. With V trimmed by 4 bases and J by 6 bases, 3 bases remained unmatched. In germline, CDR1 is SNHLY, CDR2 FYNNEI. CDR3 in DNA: TGTGCCAGCAGTGGGACAGGGGGGTTCGAGCAGTACTTC. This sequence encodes CASSGTGGFEQYF.

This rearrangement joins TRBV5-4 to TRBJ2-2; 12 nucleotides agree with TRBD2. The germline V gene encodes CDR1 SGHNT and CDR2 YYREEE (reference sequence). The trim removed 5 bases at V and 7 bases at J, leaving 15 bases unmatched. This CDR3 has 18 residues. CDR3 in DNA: TGTGCCAGCAGTTCCCCCCTACTAGCGGGAGGTTTAGACGGGGAGCTGTTTTTT. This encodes CASSSPLLAGGLDGELFF.

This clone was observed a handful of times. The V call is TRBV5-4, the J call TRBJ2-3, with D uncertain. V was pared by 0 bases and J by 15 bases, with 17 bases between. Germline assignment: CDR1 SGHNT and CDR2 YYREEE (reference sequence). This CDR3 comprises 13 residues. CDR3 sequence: CASSLDRSYLSYF. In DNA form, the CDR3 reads TGTGCCAGCAGCTTGGATAGGTCCTACTTATCCTATTTT.

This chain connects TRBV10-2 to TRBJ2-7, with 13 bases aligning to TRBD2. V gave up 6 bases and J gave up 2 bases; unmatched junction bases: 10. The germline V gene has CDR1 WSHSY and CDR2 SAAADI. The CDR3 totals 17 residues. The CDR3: CASSPGLAGERAYEQYF. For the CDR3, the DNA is TGCGCCAGCAGCCCCGGACTAGCGGGAGAGAGGGCCTACGAGCAGTACTTC.

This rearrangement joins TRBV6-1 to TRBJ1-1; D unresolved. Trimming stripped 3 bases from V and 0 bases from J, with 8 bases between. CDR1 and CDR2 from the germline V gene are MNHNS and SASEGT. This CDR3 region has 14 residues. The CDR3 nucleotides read TGTGCCAGCAGTGACCCCAGTATGAACACTGAAGCTTTCTTT. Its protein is CASSDPSMNTEAFF.

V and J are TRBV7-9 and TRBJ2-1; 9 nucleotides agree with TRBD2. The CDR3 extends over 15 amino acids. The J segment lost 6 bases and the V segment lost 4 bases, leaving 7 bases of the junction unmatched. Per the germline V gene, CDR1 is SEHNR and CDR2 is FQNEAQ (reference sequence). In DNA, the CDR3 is TGTGCCAGCAGCTATACCGGGACTAGCCCCAATGAGCAGTTCTTC. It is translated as CASSYTGTSPNEQFF.

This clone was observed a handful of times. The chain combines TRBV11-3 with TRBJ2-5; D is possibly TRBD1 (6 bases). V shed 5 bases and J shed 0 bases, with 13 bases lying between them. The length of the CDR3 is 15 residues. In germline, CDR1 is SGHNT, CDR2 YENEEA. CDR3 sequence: CASSRAGTNQETQYF. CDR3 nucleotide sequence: TGTGCCAGCAGCAGAGCCGGGACAAACCAAGAGACCCAGTACTTC. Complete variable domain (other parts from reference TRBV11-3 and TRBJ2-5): EAGVVQSPRYKIIEKKQPVAFWCNPISGHNTLYWYLQNLGQGPELLIRYENEEAVDDSQLPKDRFSAERLKGVDSTLKIQPAELGDSAVYLCASSRAGTNQETQYFGPGTRLLVL.

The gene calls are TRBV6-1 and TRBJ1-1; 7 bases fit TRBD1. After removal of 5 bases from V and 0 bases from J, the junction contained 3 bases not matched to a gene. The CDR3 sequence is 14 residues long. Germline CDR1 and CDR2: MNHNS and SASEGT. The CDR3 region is CASSSGGLNTEAFF. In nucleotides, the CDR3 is TGTGCCAGCAGTTCAGGGGGTTTGAACACTGAAGCTTTCTTT.

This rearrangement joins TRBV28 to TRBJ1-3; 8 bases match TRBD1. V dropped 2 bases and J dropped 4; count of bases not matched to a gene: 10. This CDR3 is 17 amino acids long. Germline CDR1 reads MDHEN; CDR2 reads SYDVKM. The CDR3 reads CASSLPRLDRAGNTIYF. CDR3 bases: TGTGCCAGCAGTTTACCCCGCTTGGACAGGGCGGGAAACACCATATATTTT. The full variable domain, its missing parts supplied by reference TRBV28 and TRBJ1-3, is DVKVTQSSRYLVKRTGEKVFLECVQDMDHENMFWYRQDPGLGLRLIYFSYDVKMKEKGDIPEGYSVSREKKERFSLILESASTNQTSMYLCASSLPRLDRAGNTIYFGEGSWLTVV.

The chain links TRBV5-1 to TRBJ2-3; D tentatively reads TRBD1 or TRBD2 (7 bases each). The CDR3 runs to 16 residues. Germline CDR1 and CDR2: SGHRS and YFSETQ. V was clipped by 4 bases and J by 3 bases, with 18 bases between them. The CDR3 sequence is CASSPNRGGSTDTQYF. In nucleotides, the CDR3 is TGCGCCAGCAGCCCCAACAGGGGAGGGTCGACAGATACGCAGTATTTT.

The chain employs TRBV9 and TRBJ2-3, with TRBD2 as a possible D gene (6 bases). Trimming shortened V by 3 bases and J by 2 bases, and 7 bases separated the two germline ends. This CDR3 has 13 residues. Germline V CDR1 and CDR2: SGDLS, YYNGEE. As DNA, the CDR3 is TGTGCCAGCAGCGCGGGGGTCACAGATACGCAGTATTTT. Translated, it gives CASSAGVTDTQYF.

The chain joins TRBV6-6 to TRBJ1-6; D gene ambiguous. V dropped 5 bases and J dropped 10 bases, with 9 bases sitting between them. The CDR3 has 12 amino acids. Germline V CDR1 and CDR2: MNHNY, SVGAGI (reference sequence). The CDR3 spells CASSNEASPLHF. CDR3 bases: TGTGCCAGCAGTAATGAGGCCTCACCCCTCCACTTT.

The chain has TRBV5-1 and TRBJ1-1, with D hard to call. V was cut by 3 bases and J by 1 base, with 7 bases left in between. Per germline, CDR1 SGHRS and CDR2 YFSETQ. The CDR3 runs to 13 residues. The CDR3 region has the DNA TGCGCCAGCAGCTCCTTAAGGAACACTGAAGCTTTCTTT. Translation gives CASSSLRNTEAFF.

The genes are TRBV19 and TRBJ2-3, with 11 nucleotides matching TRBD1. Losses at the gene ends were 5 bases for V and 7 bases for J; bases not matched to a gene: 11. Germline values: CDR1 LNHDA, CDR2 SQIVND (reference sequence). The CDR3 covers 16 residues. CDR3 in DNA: TGTGCCAGTAGTCCCGGACAGGGGGCATCCCCATATACGCAGTATTTT. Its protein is CASSPGQGASPYTQYF. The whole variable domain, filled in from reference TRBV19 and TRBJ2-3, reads DGGITQSPKYLFRKEGQNVTLSCEQNLNHDAMYWYRQDPGQGLRLIYYSQIVNDFQKGDIAEGYSVSREKKESFPLTVTSAQKNPTAFYLCASSPGQGASPYTQYFGPGTRLTVL.

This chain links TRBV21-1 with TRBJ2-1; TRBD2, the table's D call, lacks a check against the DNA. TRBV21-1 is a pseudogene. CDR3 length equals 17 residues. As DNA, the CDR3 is TGTGCCAGCCGCGACTGGGGAGGACTAGCGGTCTACAATGAGCAGTTCTTC. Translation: CASRDWGGLAVYNEQFF.

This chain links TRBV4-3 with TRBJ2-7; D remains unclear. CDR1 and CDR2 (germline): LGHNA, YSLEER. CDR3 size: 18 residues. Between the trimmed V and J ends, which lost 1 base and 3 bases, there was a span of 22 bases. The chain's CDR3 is CASSQATSSVVANYEQYF. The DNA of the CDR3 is TGCGCCAGCAGCCAAGCTACCTCAAGCGTTGTTGCCAACTACGAGCAGTACTTC.